This T cell receptor beta chain is drawn from a study of T cells after yellow fever vaccination. It was through 5'RACE template switching that TCR cDNA was made, with a universal primer site and UMIs added. TCRdb re-called the 5' RACE reads with MiXCR, one entry per CDR3 protein. The data hold some 560,000 distinct CDR3 sequences, with about 19% observed a single time. Germline assignment: CDR1 SGHTA and CDR2 FQGNSA. This CDR3 is 14 amino acids long. V was shortened by 5 bases and J by 2 bases, with 13 bases between the two germline ends. This clonotype was seen many times. Source: PBMCs, taken 15 days after the yellow fever booster vaccination. The receptor's source is a man between 25 and 39 years old who received the YFV17D yellow fever vaccine. The chain employs TRBV7-2 and TRBJ2-7, with D uncertain. CDR3 region: CASSLGLQTYEQYF. CDR3 bases: TGTGCCAGCAGCCTCGGCCTTCAGACCTACGAGCAGTACTTC.